This record covers a single TCR beta chain. Its target is unknown. The data are from a study of CD8 T cells in ankylosing spondylitis. A single record per CDR3 protein comes from TCRdb applying MiXCR to the 5' RACE reads. The repertoire holds approximately 250,000 distinct CDR3 sequences, with over 30% as singletons. Broader study findings: Reportedly, matched ankylosing spondylitis synovial fluid was significantly enriched for disease-linked clones. Researchers report that disease-linked clones proved CD8+ and relatively rare in peripheral blood.

The CDR3 spans 16 residues. V was shortened by 6 bases and J by 6 bases, with 26 bases between the two germline ends. From germline, CDR1 is DFQATT and CDR2 SNEGSKA (reference sequence). This clonotype was obtained from a male donor with ankylosing spondylitis or in good health (not recorded which). This chain joins TRBV20-1 and TRBJ1-2; no clear D. Sequencing was performed on blood, either unsorted or a sorted T cell fraction (not recorded which). The CDR3 bases are TGCAGTGCCCAAACCCCCACCGGCGGCCGCGGGAATGGCTACACCTTC. Residues: CSAQTPTGGRGNGYTF.